The 27 T cell receptor beta chains presented below share a single source sample, sequenced in a study of T cells after somatic rescue of genetic block. The table came from immunoSEQ multiplex PCR; TCRdb's copy has only in-frame clones and leaves some out. This table holds 60,000 to 90,000 clones, roughly 91% found once. Sequenced input: peripheral blood mononuclear cells (PBMCs). All receptors come from a man aged 30 to 39.

This chain links TRBV5-1 with TRBJ2-5; D is unresolved. CDR3 length: 11 residues. Germline CDR1 SGHRS, CDR2 YFSETQ. V lost 3 bases and J lost 5, with 5 bases in between. The CDR3 sequence is CASSSGETQYF. CDR3 DNA sequence: TGCGCCAGCAGCTCCGGGGAGACCCAGTACTTC.

J is TRBJ1-6 and V is TRBV5-4; D gene unclear. Trimming removed 0 bases from V and 5 bases from J, with 9 bases in between. The CDR3 has 15 amino acids. Germline values: CDR1 SGHNT, CDR2 YYREEE (reference sequence). CDR3 in amino acids: CASSLAARDNSPLHF. CDR3 nucleotides: TGTGCCAGCAGCTTGGCGGCGAGGGATAATTCACCCCTCCACTTT.

The V call is TRBV6-5, the J call TRBJ1-1; D possibly corresponds to TRBD1 (6 bases). Germline V lookup: CDR1 MNHEY, CDR2 SVGAGI. This CDR3 contains 15 residues. Trimming cost V 0 bases and J 10 bases, with 18 bases left between them. In DNA, the CDR3 is TGTGCCAGCAGTTACTCCGGGCCGTTAATAGGGGGAGCTTTCTTT. Protein product: CASSYSGPLIGGAFF.

The chain uses TRBV5-1 and TRBJ2-2; D uncertain. Trimming cost V 7 bases and J 0 bases, with 13 bases left between them. The CDR3 runs 15 residues. Germline CDR1 reads SGHRS; CDR2 reads YFSETQ. CDR3 loop: CASGSRLANTGELFF. The CDR3 DNA follows: TGCGCCAGCGGTTCGCGGTTAGCGAACACCGGGGAGCTGTTTTTT.

In this sample, this clone turned up a few times. The V call is TRBV4-1, the J call TRBJ1-2; D remains unclear. Deletions cut 1 base from V and 6 bases from J, with 18 bases between. Germline V gives CDR1 MGHRA, CDR2 YSYEKL. The CDR3 covers 16 residues. The DNA of the CDR3 is TGCGCCAGCAGCCAAGTAGGGAACAACTTGAAAGATGGCTACACCTTC. Translated, it gives CASSQVGNNLKDGYTF.

The CDR3 DNA reads as TGTGCCAGCAGCCCCCTTCCCGAGAGTGAGCAGTTCTTC. This sequence encodes CASSPLPESEQFF. The J gene is TRBJ2-1, the V gene TRBV7-6, with D hard to call. CDR3 length: 13 residues. In germline, CDR1 is SGHVS, CDR2 FNYEAQ. Between the trimmed V and J ends, which lost 5 bases and 9 bases, there was a span of 14 bases.

The chain employs TRBV19 and TRBJ2-7, with TRBD2 matching over 10 bases. CDR1 is LNHDA, CDR2 SQIVND, per germline (reference sequence). J was trimmed by 2 bases and V by 5 bases; bases with no gene match: 6. This CDR3 spans 15 amino acids. The chain's CDR3 is CASSYASGGPYEQYF. CDR3 nucleotide sequence: TGTGCCAGTAGTTACGCTAGCGGGGGTCCCTACGAGCAGTACTTC.

The genes are TRBV6-1 and TRBJ1-5, with D unresolved. The CDR3 has 16 residues. V dropped 2 bases and J dropped 7 bases, with 18 bases sitting between them. Germline V CDR1 and CDR2: MNHNS, SASEGT. This CDR3 reads CASSENGEADTQPQHF. The CDR3 DNA reads TGTGCCAGCAGTGAAAACGGAGAGGCGGATACCCAGCCCCAGCATTTT.

Comments on this clone: Other nucleotide sequences in the sample specify the same CDR3. The V and J genes are TRBV7-9 and TRBJ2-7, with 7 bases matching TRBD1. The ends lost 2 bases at V and 7 bases at J; junction bases unmatched: 5. The CDR3 has 13 amino acids. Per germline, CDR1 SEHNR and CDR2 FQNEAQ (reference sequence). The CDR3 reads CASSLTGVGEQYF. The CDR3 nucleotides are TGTGCCAGCAGCTTAACAGGGGTAGGGGAGCAGTACTTC.

The rearrangement joins TRBV6-1 to TRBJ2-2, with D hard to call. V shed 8 bases and J shed 5 bases, with 12 bases lying between them. The CDR3 runs to 13 residues. Per the germline V gene, CDR1 is MNHNS and CDR2 is SASEGT. The CDR3 DNA is TGTGCCAGCGGCCGGATCGGTACCGGGGAGCTGTTTTTT. This encodes CASGRIGTGELFF.

The chain links TRBV5-1 to TRBJ2-2, with no clear D. Germline CDR1 is SGHRS and CDR2 is YFSETQ. With 4 bases removed from V and 6 bases from J, the gap between germline ends came to 7 bases. The CDR3 extends over 12 amino acids. CDR3 amino acids: CASSPTSGELFF. CDR3 in DNA: TGCGCCAGCAGCCCCACGTCCGGGGAGCTGTTTTTT.

The chain employs TRBV27 and TRBJ2-1, with 14 nucleotides matching TRBD2. With 5 bases clipped from V and 1 base from J, the junction kept 22 bases outside the gene matches. The CDR3 is 23 amino acids. Germline CDR1 MNHEY, CDR2 SMNVEV (reference sequence). Here the CDR3 reads CASSLSNLGTSGSQVVSYNEQFF. The CDR3 nucleotides read TGTGCCAGCAGTCTCTCAAATTTGGGGACTAGCGGGAGCCAAGTAGTATCCTACAATGAGCAGTTCTTC.

Remarks on this clone: This CDR3 is also generated by other DNA sequences in the sample. The chain recombines TRBV19 with TRBJ2-7; D remains ambiguous. Germline-derived CDR1 and CDR2 are LNHDA and SQIVND (reference sequence). The CDR3 runs 12 residues. The V end was cut by 4 bases, the J end by 4 bases, with 8 bases between. DNA of the CDR3: TGTGCCAGTAGTACCAGCGCGTACGAGCAGTACTTC. This sequence encodes CASSTSAYEQYF.

The chain couples TRBV19 to TRBJ2-1, with D possibly being TRBD1 (5 bases). V was cut by 7 bases and J by 7 bases, with 17 bases left in between. The CDR3 runs 14 residues. The germline CDR1 and CDR2 sequences are LNHDA and SQIVND (reference sequence). In nucleotides, the CDR3 is TGTGCCAGTACCCTAGGGGTAAACGGGAATGAGCAGTTCTTC. Amino acids: CASTLGVNGNEQFF.

This chain connects TRBV6-5 to TRBJ2-7; 9 nucleotides line up with TRBD1. Trimming at V came to 4 bases and at J to 2 bases, leaving 9 bases not matched to a gene. Germline V lookup: CDR1 MNHEY, CDR2 SVGAGI. The CDR3 consists of 16 residues. CDR3 nucleotides: TGTGCCAGCAGTTCACCCGGACAGGGGAAAACCTACGAGCAGTACTTC. This sequence encodes CASSSPGQGKTYEQYF.

This chain uses TRBV18 with TRBJ2-2; 9 bases are shared with TRBD2. Germline loops: CDR1 KGHSH, CDR2 LQKENI. V lost 3 bases to trimming and J lost 6 bases; unmatched junction nucleotides: 5. CDR3 length equals 15 residues. CDR3 protein: CASSPSGGLAGELFF. Written as DNA, the CDR3 is TGTGCCAGCTCACCGAGCGGGGGGCTCGCCGGGGAGCTGTTTTTT.

This rearrangement joins TRBV5-1 to TRBJ1-4; D possibly corresponds to TRBD1 (5 bases). Germline assignment: CDR1 SGHRS and CDR2 YFSETQ. Trimming cost V 4 bases and J 5 bases, with 21 bases left between them. The CDR3 covers 17 residues. CDR3 in amino acids: CASSPAFGANTNEKLFF. The CDR3 nucleotides read TGCGCCAGCAGCCCCGCGTTTGGGGCCAATACAAATGAAAAACTGTTTTTT.

A single count supports this clone. The chain is built from TRBV5-5 and TRBJ2-7; 9 bases line up with TRBD1. The CDR3 consists of 16 residues. The V segment lost 1 base and the J segment 4 bases; nucleotides outside the gene matches: 9. Germline V gene sequence: CDR1 SGHKS, CDR2 YYEKEE (reference sequence). The CDR3 sequence is CASSLLAGTGIYEQYF. The CDR3, as DNA: TGTGCCAGCAGCTTGTTGGCCGGGACAGGGATATACGAGCAGTACTTC.

The chain employs TRBV5-1 and TRBJ2-2; TRBD1 is a possible D gene (5 bases). The length of the CDR3 is 15 residues. Germline-derived CDR1 and CDR2 are SGHRS and YFSETQ. Between the trimmed V and J ends, which lost 4 bases and 4 bases, there was a span of 14 bases. This CDR3 reads CASSLGHLPTGELFF. The CDR3 bases are TGCGCCAGCAGCCTTGGACACCTTCCCACCGGGGAGCTGTTTTTT.

The V gene is TRBV5-1, the J gene TRBJ2-3; D gene ambiguous. Per germline, CDR1 SGHRS and CDR2 YFSETQ. This CDR3 is 14 amino acids long. Trimming removed 3 bases at V and 3 bases at J, with 11 bases between. The chain's CDR3 is CASSSGPHTDTQYF. The CDR3 DNA is TGCGCCAGCAGCTCCGGCCCTCATACAGATACGCAGTATTTT.

The rearrangement uses TRBV10-3 and TRBJ1-2; 7 bases line up with TRBD1. Germline CDR1 is ENHRY and CDR2 is SYGVKD. V dropped 6 bases and J dropped 6; count of bases not matched to a gene: 10. This CDR3 region has 14 residues. CDR3 amino acids: CAIRSGTDENGYTF. The CDR3 nucleotides are TGTGCCATCAGGTCCGGGACAGATGAAAATGGCTACACCTTC.

The CDR3 DNA follows: TGTGCCAGTTTGGACAGGGGGCTAGAAGACACCATATATTTT. This codes for CASLDRGLEDTIYF. The chain links TRBV19 to TRBJ1-3, with 11 bases that match TRBD1. Trimming removed 8 bases from V and 8 bases from J; junction bases left unmatched: 8. This CDR3 is 14 amino acids long. Germline loops: CDR1 LNHDA, CDR2 SQIVND (reference sequence).

The rearrangement uses TRBV5-1 and TRBJ2-1, with D perhaps given as TRBD1 or TRBD2 (5 bases each). CDR1 and CDR2 from the germline V gene are SGHRS and YFSETQ. V was trimmed by 7 bases and J by 5 bases, leaving 13 bases between them. This CDR3 is built from 13 residues. The CDR3 is CASRRDGDNEQFF. The CDR3 DNA reads TGCGCCAGCCGACGGGACGGAGACAATGAGCAGTTCTTC.

The chain uses TRBV30 and TRBJ2-1; TRBD1 aligns across 9 bases. The CDR3 totals 13 residues. From germline, CDR1 is GTSNPN and CDR2 SVGIG (reference sequence). The J segment lost 7 bases and the V segment lost 5 bases, leaving 6 bases of the junction unmatched. CDR3 DNA sequence: TGTGCCTGGTCCTCCGGGACAGGGAATGAGCAGTTCTTC. Translating it yields CAWSSGTGNEQFF.

The chain has TRBV7-8 and TRBJ2-1; D gene ambiguous. The CDR3 length is 14 residues. Germline lookup yields CDR1 SGHVS and CDR2 FQNEAQ. V was pared by 5 bases and J by 5 bases, with 13 bases between. CDR3 protein: CASSPLRSHNEQFF. Written as DNA, the CDR3 is TGTGCCAGCAGCCCGCTACGGTCGCACAATGAGCAGTTCTTC. The variable domain in full, with the rest retrieved from reference TRBV7-8 and TRBJ2-1, is GAGVSQSPRYKVAKRGQDVALRCDPISGHVSLFWYQQALGQGPEFLTYFQNEAQLDKSGLPSDRFFAERPEGSVSTLKIQRTQQEDSAVYLCASSPLRSHNEQFFGPGTRLTVL.

The chain links TRBV7-2 to TRBJ1-5, with D possibly matching TRBD1 (5 bases). Germline CDR1 and CDR2: SGHTA and FQGNSA. The CDR3 loop spans 14 amino acids. The V and J ends lost 5 bases and 6 bases respectively, with 14 bases between them. The CDR3 bases are TGTGCCAGCAGCGTCCGGGACGGGGTTCAGCCCCAGCATTTT. Its protein product is CASSVRDGVQPQHF.

This rearrangement joins TRBV4-1 to TRBJ1-5, with 7 bases aligning to TRBD1. V was pared by 5 bases and J by 2 bases, with 9 bases of the junction left unmatched. Germline V CDR1 and CDR2: MGHRA, YSYEKL. The CDR3 is made up of 16 amino acids. The CDR3 bases are TGCGCCAGCAGCGACCTCGGGACAGCGCGCAATCAGCCCCAGCATTTT. Translated, it gives CASSDLGTARNQPQHF.